Listed below are T cell receptor beta chains from one sample, sequenced in a study of blood T cells in healthy people across ages. A single record per CDR3 protein comes from TCRdb applying MiXCR to the 5' RACE reads. The sample yields 850,000 to 1,000,000 distinct CDR3 sequences, about 51% seen once. Sequencing was done on a sample of blood. The source is an older woman in good health. Both conserved end residues are part of each CDR3. A D gene is named only where the DNA matches it firmly. Rows give clone size only sometimes, using once, few, many, or a class for an expanded clone.

TRBV20-1	TRBJ2-1	.	15	.	TGCAGTGCTAGGGGGACCCTTGGAAAATACAATGAGCAGTTCTTC	CSARGTLGKYNEQFF
TRBV10-3	TRBJ2-7	.	14	once	TGTGCCATCAGCGGTTACGCTAGAGGCTACGGGCAGTACTTC	CAISGYARGYGQYF
TRBV29-1	TRBJ2-1	.	12	many	TGCAGCGTTGGAGGGTGGGTGGTTGAGCAGTTCTTC	CSVGGWVVEQFF
TRBV4-1	TRBJ2-7	.	15	few	TGCGCCAGCAGCCAAGAGCGGACGGTCTCCTACGAGCAGTACTTC	CASSQERTVSYEQYF
TRBV3-1	TRBJ2-7	TRBD2	16	.	TGTGCCAGCAGCCGATTCTTAGCGGGAAGCTCCTACGAGCAGTACTTC	CASSRFLAGSSYEQYF
TRBV28	TRBJ2-3	TRBD1	16	.	TGTGCCAGCAGTTTATGGGGCAGGGGGCGGATAGATACGCAGTATTTT	CASSLWGRGRIDTQYF
TRBV3-1	TRBJ1-2	TRBD1	14	.	TGTGCCAGCAGACCCAGGGGGTCCCACTATGGCTACACCTTC	CASRPRGSHYGYTF
TRBV12-3/TRBV12-4	TRBJ2-7	TRBD2	15	few	TGTGCCAGCAGTAGGGTAGCGGGAGGCGTCTACGAGCAGTACTTC	CASSRVAGGVYEQYF
TRBV24-1	TRBJ2-5	TRBD2	14	.	TGTGCCACCAGTGAACTAGCGGGACGAGAGACCCAGTACTTC	CATSELAGRETQYF
TRBV6-4	TRBJ2-1	TRBD2	16	.	TGTGCCAGCAGTGACAAAGTAGCGGGAGGGCGAAATGAGCAGTTCTTC	CASSDKVAGGRNEQFF
TRBV10-3	TRBJ1-1	TRBD1	14	.	TGTGCCATCAAGCCCCGAGGGGGCGACACTGAAGCTTTCTTT	CAIKPRGGDTEAFF
TRBV29-1	TRBJ2-7	TRBD1	15	.	TGCAGCGTTGAATCCTTTAGGGGGCCGTCCTCCGAGCAGTACTTC	CSVESFRGPSSEQYF
TRBV10-3	TRBJ2-2	TRBD2	16	few	TGTGCCATCAGTGAAAAGGGACTAGCGATGACCGGGGAGCTGTTTTTT	CAISEKGLAMTGELFF
TRBV20-1	TRBJ1-2	TRBD1	12	few	TGCAGTGCCCCGGGACAGATCGGTGGCTACACCTTC	CSAPGQIGGYTF
TRBV24-1	TRBJ2-1	TRBD1	16	few	TGTGCCACCAGTGACACGGGACAGGGTTCCTACAATGAGCAGTTCTTC	CATSDTGQGSYNEQFF
TRBV28	TRBJ1-4	.	17	.	TGTGCCAGCAGTTCGTTAACAGCGCATTCAACTAATGAAAAACTGTTTTTT	CASSSLTAHSTNEKLFF
TRBV15	TRBJ2-5	TRBD1	17	few	TGTGCCACCTCGAAAGGGACAGGGACCCCCCTCCAAGAGACCCAGTACTTC	CATSKGTGTPLQETQYF
TRBV29-1	TRBJ2-7	.	13	many	TGCAGCGTTGAGGGGGCGAAAGGGTACGAGCAGTACTTC	CSVEGAKGYEQYF
TRBV9	TRBJ2-4	TRBD1	15	.	TGTGCCAGCAGCACTAGGGGACAGGGGGCGGGGGAGCAGTACTTC	CASSTRGQGAGEQYF
TRBV6-6	TRBJ2-3	.	15	.	TGTGCCAGCAGTAAAGCAGATCCGGGAGCAGATACGCAGTATTTT	CASSKADPGADTQYF
TRBV7-9	TRBJ1-2	.	15	few	TGTGCCAGCAGCTTAGTATCACCGGACACTGGTGGCTACACCTTC	CASSLVSPDTGGYTF
TRBV2	TRBJ2-1	.	17	.	TGTGCCAGCAGTGAATCGGGGTACTTGCCCGCAACGTCCCGGCAGTTCTTC	CASSESGYLPATSRQFF
TRBV3-1	TRBJ1-1	.	14	.	TGTGCCAGCAGCCCCAGGGAAGATATGACTGAAGCTTTCTTT	CASSPREDMTEAFF
TRBV27	TRBJ2-4	.	14	.	TGTGCCAGCAGTTTATTAGGGGGTCTAGGCATTCAGTACTTC	CASSLLGGLGIQYF
TRBV11-1	TRBJ2-7	.	14	many	TGTGCCAGCAGCTTAACAGCGTCCTGGGGCGAGCAGTACTTC	CASSLTASWGEQYF
TRBV29-1	TRBJ2-7	.	14	.	TGCAGCGTTGAGCTAATTAGCACCACCTACGAGCAGTACTTC	CSVELISTTYEQYF
TRBV30	TRBJ1-2	.	15	.	TGTGCCTGGAGTGTAGAGTCTCGGCCGGCGAGAGGCTACACCTTC	CAWSVESRPARGYTF
TRBV10-3	TRBJ1-1	.	15	.	TGTGCCATCAGTGATTCGATGGGACAGAACACTGAAGCTTTCTTT	CAISDSMGQNTEAFF
TRBV20-1	TRBJ2-7	.	19	.	TGCAGTGCTAGAGATACGTTTCAGGGCAGCGACTTCTGGGCGGACGAGCAGTACTTC	CSARDTFQGSDFWADEQYF
TRBV2	TRBJ2-7	TRBD2	16	.	TGTGCCAGCAGGGAGCGGTGGGCTAGCGGGAGCTACGAGCAGTACTTC	CASRERWASGSYEQYF
TRBV20-1	TRBJ2-1	TRBD2	17	.	TGCAGTGCCCTAAAACTTAGACTAGCGGGATACTACAATGAGCAGTTCTTC	CSALKLRLAGYYNEQFF
TRBV29-1	TRBJ2-3	.	13	many	TGCAGCGTTGCCCCGTCACAGGGTGGTACGCAGTATTTT	CSVAPSQGGTQYF
TRBV3-1	TRBJ2-5	.	12	.	TGTGCCAGCAGCCGTCACCCAGAGACCCAGTACTTC	CASSRHPETQYF
TRBV29-1	TRBJ2-1	.	13	.	TGCAGCGGTCTAATCAACAGGGACAATGAGCAGTTCTTC	CSGLINRDNEQFF
TRBV9	TRBJ2-7	TRBD1	16	.	TGTGCCAGCAGCGTTGGGACAGGACGGTTTACCTACGAGCAGTACTTC	CASSVGTGRFTYEQYF
TRBV28	TRBJ2-3	.	14	.	TGTGCCAGCATAAAGGGTAGCGGCACAGATACGCAGTATTTT	CASIKGSGTDTQYF
TRBV28	TRBJ2-4	TRBD2	15	.	TGTGCCAGCTTCTCAGCGGGGGGAACCGAAGATATTCAGTACTTC	CASFSAGGTEDIQYF
TRBV28	TRBJ2-7	TRBD1	15	few	TGTGCCAGCAGTTTTTATGGGACAGGGGTCGACGAGCAGTACTTC	CASSFYGTGVDEQYF
TRBV29-1	TRBJ1-1	.	14	.	TGCAGCGTTGTAGGACCCCTTATGAACACTGAAGCTTTCTTT	CSVVGPLMNTEAFF
TRBV18	TRBJ2-3	.	14	once	TGTGCCAGCTCACTCAGCAACGGCGGGATGGGGCAGTATTTT	CASSLSNGGMGQYF
TRBV5-1	TRBJ2-5	TRBD2	15	few	TGCGCCAGCAGCTTTAGCGGGAGGCCGGGCGAGACCCAGTACTTC	CASSFSGRPGETQYF
TRBV7-9	TRBJ2-5	.	15	once	TGTGCCAGCAGCTTACAGAGCACCACCCAAGAGACCCAGTACTTC	CASSLQSTTQETQYF
TRBV30	TRBJ2-1	TRBD2	15	.	TGTGCCTGGAGCGGACTAGCGGGCCTACGCAATGAGCAGTTCTTC	CAWSGLAGLRNEQFF
TRBV7-9	TRBJ2-2	.	13	few	TGTGCCAGCAGCTTGTATAGCGCCGGGGAGCTGTTTTTT	CASSLYSAGELFF
TRBV3-1	TRBJ2-7	TRBD1	13	few	TGTGCCAGCAGCCAAAACAGGGGTTACGAGCAGTACTTC	CASSQNRGYEQYF
TRBV4-1	TRBJ2-7	.	18	.	TGCGCCAGCAGTCCGGATTTGTTAGCAACTAAGTCTTCCTACGAGCAGTACTTC	CASSPDLLATKSSYEQYF
TRBV20-1	TRBJ2-3	.	14	.	TGCAGTGCTAGAGACGACTACGGCACAGATACGCAGTATTTT	CSARDDYGTDTQYF
TRBV27	TRBJ2-5	TRBD1	13	.	TGTGCCAGCAGTAGGTTCAGGGGGGAGACCCAGTACTTC	CASSRFRGETQYF
TRBV4-2	TRBJ1-5	.	12	.	TGTGCCAGCAGCCAAGTAGGCGAGCCCCAGCATTTT	CASSQVGEPQHF
TRBV12-3/TRBV12-4	TRBJ2-7	TRBD2	15	.	TGTGCCAGCAGTTTAATAGCGGGCACATCCTACGAGCAGTACTTC	CASSLIAGTSYEQYF